The 8 T cell receptor beta chains below all came from one sample that was sequenced in a study of blood T cell repertoires in COVID-19. Repertoires were generated with immunoSEQ multiplex PCR, while TCRdb's copy carries only in-frame clones and drops some. The sample lists about 96,000 clones, 84% occurring once. Sequencing input: peripheral blood. The origin of the receptors is a woman aged 55-70 years with acute or convalescent COVID-19.

The V call is TRBV7-9, the J call TRBJ1-6; D is unresolved. This CDR3 comprises 15 residues. Trimming shortened V by 0 bases and J by 5 bases, and 8 bases separated the two germline ends. Germline CDR1 SEHNR, CDR2 FQNEAQ (reference sequence). In DNA, the CDR3 is TGTGCCAGCAGCTTAGCTAGGCAGGATAATTCACCCCTCCACTTT. Protein product: CASSLARQDNSPLHF.

This clone was detected only once. This chain connects TRBV5-6 to TRBJ1-5; the match to TRBD1 covers 7 bases. This CDR3 has 18 amino acids. The V and J ends lost 1 base and 3 bases, in that order; junction bases with no gene match: 13. Germline V gives CDR1 SGHDT, CDR2 YYEEEE. The CDR3 here is CASSLFYRQGLANQPQHF. The CDR3 DNA is TGTGCCAGCAGCTTGTTTTATAGACAGGGACTCGCCAATCAGCCCCAGCATTTT.

The rearrangement links TRBV19 to TRBJ2-2; TRBD2 aligns across 8 bases. CDR3 size: 17 residues. The J segment lost 3 bases and the V segment lost 5 bases, leaving 11 bases of the junction unmatched. CDR1 is LNHDA, CDR2 SQIVND, per germline (reference sequence). CDR3 nucleotide sequence: TGTGCCAGTAGTCCCGCACGGGGGGGTATGCACACCGGGGAGCTGTTTTTT. This encodes CASSPARGGMHTGELFF.

This clone was counted once. V and J are TRBV11-2 and TRBJ2-7, with D perhaps matching TRBD1 (5 bases). The germline V gene encodes CDR1 SGHAT and CDR2 FQNNGV. The germline V and J ends were trimmed by 3 bases and 0 bases, with 9 bases remaining between them. CDR3 length: 14 residues. The CDR3 region has the DNA TGTGCCAGCAGCTTTCGGACAACCTCCTACGAGCAGTACTTC. As protein: CASSFRTTSYEQYF.

This clone was picked up one time. This sequence joins TRBV7-3 and TRBJ2-1; the match to TRBD2 covers 7 bases. Germline V CDR1 and CDR2: SGHTA, FQGTGA. This CDR3 has 14 residues. The trim removed 5 bases at V and 9 bases at J, leaving 10 bases unmatched. The CDR3 spells CASSPGRSRSEQFF. The DNA for the CDR3 is TGTGCCAGCAGCCCCGGGAGGTCGCGCAGTGAGCAGTTCTTC.

This chain connects TRBV29-1 to TRBJ2-7; TRBD2 agrees at 8 bases. Germline V CDR1 and CDR2: SQVTM, ANQGSEA. V lost 8 bases and J lost 4; bases outside the gene matches: 10. The CDR3 consists of 13 residues. CDR3: CSTREGFGYEQYF. The CDR3 DNA reads TGCAGCACTCGGGAGGGTTTTGGGTACGAGCAGTACTTC.

The rearrangement joins TRBV19 to TRBJ2-5; 8 bases fit TRBD2. The CDR3 totals 17 residues. With 6 bases clipped from V and 2 bases from J, the junction kept 14 bases outside the gene matches. Germline V gene lookup returns CDR1 LNHDA and CDR2 SQIVND (reference sequence). The CDR3 DNA reads TGTGCCAGTAGAGGGAGGTCGCGGGGGGCCTTACAAGAGACCCAGTACTTC. Protein product: CASRGRSRGALQETQYF.

There are a few counts of this clone. The CDR3 here is CASSHLSYEQYF. The CDR3 DNA follows: TGTGCCAGCAGCCACCTCTCCTACGAGCAGTACTTC. The rearrangement joins TRBV3-1 (or the pseudogene TRBV3-2) to TRBJ2-7; D ambiguous. V dropped 3 bases and J dropped 0 bases, with 3 bases sitting between them. This CDR3 has 12 residues. The V gene's germline CDR1 is LGHDT and CDR2 YNNKEL (reference sequence).